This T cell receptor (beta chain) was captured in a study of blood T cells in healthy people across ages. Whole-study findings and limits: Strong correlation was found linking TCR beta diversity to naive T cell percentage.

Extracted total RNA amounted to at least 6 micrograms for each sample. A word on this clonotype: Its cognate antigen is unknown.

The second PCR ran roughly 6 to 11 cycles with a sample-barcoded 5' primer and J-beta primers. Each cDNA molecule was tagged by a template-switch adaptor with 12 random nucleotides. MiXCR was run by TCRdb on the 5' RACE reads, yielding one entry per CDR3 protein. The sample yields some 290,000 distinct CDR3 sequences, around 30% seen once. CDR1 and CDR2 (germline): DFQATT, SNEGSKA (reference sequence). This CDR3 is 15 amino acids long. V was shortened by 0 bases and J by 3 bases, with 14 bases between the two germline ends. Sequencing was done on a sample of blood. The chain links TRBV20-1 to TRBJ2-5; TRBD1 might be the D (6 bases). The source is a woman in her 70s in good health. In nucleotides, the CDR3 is TGCAGTGCTAGAGACCCCTTAGACAGGAAAGAGACCCAGTACTTC. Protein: CSARDPLDRKETQYF.